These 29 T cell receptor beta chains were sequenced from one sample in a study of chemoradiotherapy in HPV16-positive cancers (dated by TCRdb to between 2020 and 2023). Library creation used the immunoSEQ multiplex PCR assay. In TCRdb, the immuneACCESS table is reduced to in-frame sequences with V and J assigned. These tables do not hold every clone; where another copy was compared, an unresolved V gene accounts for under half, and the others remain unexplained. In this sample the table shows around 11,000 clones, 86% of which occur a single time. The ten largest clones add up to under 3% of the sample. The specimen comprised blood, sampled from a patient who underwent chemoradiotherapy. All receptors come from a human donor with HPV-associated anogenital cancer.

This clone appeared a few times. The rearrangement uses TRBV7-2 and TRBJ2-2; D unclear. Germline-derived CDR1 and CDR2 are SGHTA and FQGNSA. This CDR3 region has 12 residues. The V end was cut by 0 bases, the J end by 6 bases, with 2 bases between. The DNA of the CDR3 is TGTGCCAGCAGCTTAGCGGCCGGGGAGCTGTTTTTT. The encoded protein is CASSLAAGELFF.

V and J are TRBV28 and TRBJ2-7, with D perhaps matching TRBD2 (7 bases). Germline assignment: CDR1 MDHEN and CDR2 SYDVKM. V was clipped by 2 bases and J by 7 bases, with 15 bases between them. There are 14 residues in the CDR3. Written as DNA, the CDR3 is TGTGCCAGCAGTTTAATTGCGGGGGCTCGAGAGCAGTACTTC. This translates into CASSLIAGAREQYF.

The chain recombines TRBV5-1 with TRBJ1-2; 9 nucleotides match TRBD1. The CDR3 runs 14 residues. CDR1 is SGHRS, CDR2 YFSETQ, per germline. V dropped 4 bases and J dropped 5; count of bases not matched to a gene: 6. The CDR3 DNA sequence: TGCGCCAGCAGCCTCCGGGACAGGGATTATGGCTACACCTTC. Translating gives CASSLRDRDYGYTF.

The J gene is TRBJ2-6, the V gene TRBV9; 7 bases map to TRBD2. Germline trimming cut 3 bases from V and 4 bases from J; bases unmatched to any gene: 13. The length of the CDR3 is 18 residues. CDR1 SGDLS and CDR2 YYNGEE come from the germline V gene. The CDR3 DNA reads TGTGCCAGCAGCGGAGCGGGGATCTCTCCCTCCGGGGCCAACGTCCTGACTTTC. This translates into CASSGAGISPSGANVLTF.

The CDR3: CASSPAGLATDTQYF. In DNA, the CDR3 is TGTGCCAGCAGCCCGGCGGGGCTAGCGACAGATACGCAGTATTTT. The genes are TRBV5-4 and TRBJ2-3, with D possibly being TRBD2 (6 bases). The CDR3 has 15 residues. The germline V gene encodes CDR1 SGHNT and CDR2 YYREEE (reference sequence). V was pared by 4 bases and J by 3 bases, with 15 bases between.

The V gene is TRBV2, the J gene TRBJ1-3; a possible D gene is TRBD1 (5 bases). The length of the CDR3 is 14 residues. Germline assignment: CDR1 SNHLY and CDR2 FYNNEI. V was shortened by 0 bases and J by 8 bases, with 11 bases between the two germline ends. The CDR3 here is CASSEAGDEDTIYF. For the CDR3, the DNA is TGTGCCAGCAGTGAAGCAGGGGATGAAGACACCATATATTTT.

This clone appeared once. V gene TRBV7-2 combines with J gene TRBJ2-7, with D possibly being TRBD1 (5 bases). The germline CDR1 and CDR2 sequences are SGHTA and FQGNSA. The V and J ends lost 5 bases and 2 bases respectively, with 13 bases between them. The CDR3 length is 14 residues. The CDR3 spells CASSRDSTAYEQYF. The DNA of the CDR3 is TGTGCCAGCAGCCGAGACAGCACAGCCTACGAGCAGTACTTC.

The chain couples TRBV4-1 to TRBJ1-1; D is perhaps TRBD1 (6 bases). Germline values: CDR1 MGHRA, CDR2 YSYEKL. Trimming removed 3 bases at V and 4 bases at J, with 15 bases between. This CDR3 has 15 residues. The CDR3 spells CASSQENRVATEAFF. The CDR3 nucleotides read TGCGCCAGCAGCCAGGAAAACAGGGTAGCCACTGAAGCTTTCTTT.

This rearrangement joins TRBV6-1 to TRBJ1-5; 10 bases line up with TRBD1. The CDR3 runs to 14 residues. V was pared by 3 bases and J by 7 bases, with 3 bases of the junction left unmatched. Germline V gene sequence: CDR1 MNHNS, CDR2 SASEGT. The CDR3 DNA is TGTGCCAGCAGTGAGGGACAGGGGCAACAGCCCCAGCATTTT. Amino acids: CASSEGQGQQPQHF.

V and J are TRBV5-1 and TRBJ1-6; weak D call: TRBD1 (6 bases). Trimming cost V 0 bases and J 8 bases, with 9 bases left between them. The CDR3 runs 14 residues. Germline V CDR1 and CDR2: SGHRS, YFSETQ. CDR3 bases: TGCGCCAGCAGCTTGGGGGACACCGATTCACCCCTCCACTTT. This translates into CASSLGDTDSPLHF.

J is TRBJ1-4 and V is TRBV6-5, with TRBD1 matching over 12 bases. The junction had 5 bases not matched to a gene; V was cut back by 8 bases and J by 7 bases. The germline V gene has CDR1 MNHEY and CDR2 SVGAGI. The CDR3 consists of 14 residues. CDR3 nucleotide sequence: TGTGCCAGCGCCCGGGACAGGGGGCCTGAAAAACTGTTTTTT. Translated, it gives CASARDRGPEKLFF.

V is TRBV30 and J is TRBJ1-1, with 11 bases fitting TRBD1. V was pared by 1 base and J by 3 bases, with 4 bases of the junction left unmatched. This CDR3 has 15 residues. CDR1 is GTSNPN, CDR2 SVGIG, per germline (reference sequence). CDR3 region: CAWSGGTGGHTEAFF. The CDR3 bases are TGTGCCTGGAGTGGTGGGACAGGGGGTCACACTGAAGCTTTCTTT. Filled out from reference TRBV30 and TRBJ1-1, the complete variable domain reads SQTIHQWPATLVQPVGSPLSLECTVEGTSNPNLYWYRQAAGRGLQLLFYSVGIGQISSEVPQNLSASRPQDRQFILSSKKLLLSDSGFYLCAWSGGTGGHTEAFFGQGTRLTVV.

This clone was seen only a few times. The CDR3 loop reads CASSLGDPRQPQHF. CDR3 sequence (DNA): TGTGCCAGCAGCTTAGGGGACCCCAGGCAGCCCCAGCATTTT. The rearrangement links TRBV7-9 to TRBJ1-5; TRBD1 is a possible D gene (5 bases). CDR3 length equals 14 residues. Germline V CDR1 and CDR2: SEHNR, FQNEAQ (reference sequence). V was cut by 1 base and J by 7 bases, with 11 bases left in between.

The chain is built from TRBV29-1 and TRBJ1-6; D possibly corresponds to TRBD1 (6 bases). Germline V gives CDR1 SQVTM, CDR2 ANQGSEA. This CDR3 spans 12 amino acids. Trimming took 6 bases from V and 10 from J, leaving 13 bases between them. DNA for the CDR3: TGCAGCGTCGGAAGCAGGGGCTCACCCCTCCACTTT. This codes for CSVGSRGSPLHF.

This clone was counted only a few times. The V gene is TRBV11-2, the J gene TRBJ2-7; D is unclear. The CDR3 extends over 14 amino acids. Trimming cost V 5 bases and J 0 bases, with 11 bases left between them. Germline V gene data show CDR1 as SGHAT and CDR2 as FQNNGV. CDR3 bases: TGTGCCAGCAGCACCACAGAGAGCTCCTACGAGCAGTACTTC. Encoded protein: CASSTTESSYEQYF. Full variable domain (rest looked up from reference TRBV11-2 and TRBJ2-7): EAGVAQSPRYKIIEKRQSVAFWCNPISGHATLYWYQQILGQGPKLLIQFQNNGVVDDSQLPKDRFSAERLKGVDSTLKIQPAKLEDSAVYLCASSTTESSYEQYFGPGTRLTVT.

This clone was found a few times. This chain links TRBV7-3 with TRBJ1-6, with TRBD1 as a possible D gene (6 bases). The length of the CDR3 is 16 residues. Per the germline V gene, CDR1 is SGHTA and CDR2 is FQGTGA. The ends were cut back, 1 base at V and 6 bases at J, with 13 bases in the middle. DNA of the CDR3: TGTGCCAGCAGCTTAAGCACGCGAGGGGGTAATTCACCCCTCCACTTT. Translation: CASSLSTRGGNSPLHF. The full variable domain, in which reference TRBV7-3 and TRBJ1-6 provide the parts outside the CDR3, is GAGVSQTPSNKVTEKGKYVELRCDPISGHTALYWYRQSLGQGPEFLIYFQGTGAADDSGLPNDRFFAVRPEGSVSTLKIQRTERGDSAVYLCASSLSTRGGNSPLHFGNGTRLTVT.

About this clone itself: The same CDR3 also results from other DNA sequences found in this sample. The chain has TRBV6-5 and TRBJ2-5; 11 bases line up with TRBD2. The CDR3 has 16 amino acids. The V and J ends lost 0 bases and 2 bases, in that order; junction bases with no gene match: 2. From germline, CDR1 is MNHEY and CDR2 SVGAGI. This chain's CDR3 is CASSYSLAGGQETQYF. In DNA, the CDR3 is TGTGCCAGCAGTTACTCCCTAGCGGGGGGACAAGAGACCCAGTACTTC.

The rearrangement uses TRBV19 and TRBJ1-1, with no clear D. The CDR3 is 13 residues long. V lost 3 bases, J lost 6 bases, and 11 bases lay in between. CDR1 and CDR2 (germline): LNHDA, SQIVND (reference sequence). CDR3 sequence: CASSMGGPPEAFF. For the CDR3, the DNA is TGTGCCAGTAGTATGGGTGGTCCTCCTGAAGCTTTCTTT.

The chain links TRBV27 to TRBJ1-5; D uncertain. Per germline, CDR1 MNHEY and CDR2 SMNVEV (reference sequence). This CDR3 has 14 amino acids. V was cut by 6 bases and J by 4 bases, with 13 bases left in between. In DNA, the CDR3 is TGTGCCAGCAGGCACTCGGGCTCAAATCAGCCCCAGCATTTT. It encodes CASRHSGSNQPQHF.

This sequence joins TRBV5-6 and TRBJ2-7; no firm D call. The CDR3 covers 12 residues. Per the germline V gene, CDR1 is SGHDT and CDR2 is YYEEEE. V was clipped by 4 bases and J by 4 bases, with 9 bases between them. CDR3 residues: CASSLRYYEQYF. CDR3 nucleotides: TGTGCCAGCAGCCTCCGATATTACGAGCAGTACTTC.

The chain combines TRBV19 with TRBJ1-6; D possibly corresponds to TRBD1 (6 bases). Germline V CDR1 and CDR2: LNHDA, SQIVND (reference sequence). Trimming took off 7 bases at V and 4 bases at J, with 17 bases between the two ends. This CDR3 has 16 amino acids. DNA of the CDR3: TGTGCCAGTACAGAATTACAGGGAGGGTATAATTCACCCCTCCACTTT. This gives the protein CASTELQGGYNSPLHF.

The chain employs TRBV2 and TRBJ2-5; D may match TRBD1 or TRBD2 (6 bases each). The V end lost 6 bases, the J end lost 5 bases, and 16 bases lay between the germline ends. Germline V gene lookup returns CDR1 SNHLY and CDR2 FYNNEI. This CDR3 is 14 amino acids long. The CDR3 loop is CASRRGVAGETQYF. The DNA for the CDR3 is TGTGCCAGCAGGAGGGGGGTGGCCGGGGAGACCCAGTACTTC.

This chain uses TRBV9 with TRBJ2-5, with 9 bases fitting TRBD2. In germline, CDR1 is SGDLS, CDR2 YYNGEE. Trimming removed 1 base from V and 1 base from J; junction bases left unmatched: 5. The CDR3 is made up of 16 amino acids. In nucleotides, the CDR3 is TGTGCCAGCAGCGTATTAAGCGGGGGGTTCCAAGAGACCCAGTACTTC. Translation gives CASSVLSGGFQETQYF.

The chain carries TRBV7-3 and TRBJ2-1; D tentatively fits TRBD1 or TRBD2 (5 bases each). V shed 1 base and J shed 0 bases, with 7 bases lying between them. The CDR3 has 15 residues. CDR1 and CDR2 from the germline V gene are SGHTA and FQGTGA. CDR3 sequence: CASSLRGSSYNEQFF. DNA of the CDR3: TGTGCCAGCAGCTTAAGGGGGAGCTCCTACAATGAGCAGTTCTTC.

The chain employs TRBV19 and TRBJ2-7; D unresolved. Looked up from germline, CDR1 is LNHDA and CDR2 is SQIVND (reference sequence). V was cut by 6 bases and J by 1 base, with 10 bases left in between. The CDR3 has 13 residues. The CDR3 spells CASRKDGSYEQYF. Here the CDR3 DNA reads TGTGCCAGTAGGAAGGACGGTTCCTACGAGCAGTACTTC.

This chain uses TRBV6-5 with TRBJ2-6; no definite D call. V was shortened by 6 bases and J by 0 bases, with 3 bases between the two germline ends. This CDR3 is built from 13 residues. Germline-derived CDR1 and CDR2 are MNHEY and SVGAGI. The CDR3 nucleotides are TGTGCCAGCAGGGTCTCTGGGGCCAACGTCCTGACTTTC. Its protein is CASRVSGANVLTF.

The DNA for the CDR3 is TGTGCCAGCAGCACAAGACAGGGGATGAACACCGGGGAGCTGTTTTTT. Amino acids: CASSTRQGMNTGELFF. The chain couples TRBV9 to TRBJ2-2; 8 nucleotides align to TRBD1. With V trimmed by 4 bases and J by 1 base, 6 bases remained unmatched. Germline loops: CDR1 SGDLS, CDR2 YYNGEE. CDR3 length equals 16 residues.

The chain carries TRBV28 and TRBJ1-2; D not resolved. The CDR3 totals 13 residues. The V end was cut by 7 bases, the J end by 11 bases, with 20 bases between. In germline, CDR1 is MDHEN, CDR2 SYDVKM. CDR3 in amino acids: CASTRWQVALYTF. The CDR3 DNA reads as TGTGCCAGCACCAGGTGGCAGGTCGCATTGTACACCTTC.

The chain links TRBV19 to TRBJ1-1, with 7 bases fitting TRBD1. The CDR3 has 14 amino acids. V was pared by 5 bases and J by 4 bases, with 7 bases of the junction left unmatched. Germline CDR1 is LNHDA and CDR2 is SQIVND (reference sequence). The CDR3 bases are TGTGCCAGTAGTCAGCTCGCAGGGGGCACTGAAGCTTTCTTT. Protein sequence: CASSQLAGGTEAFF.